This TCR beta chain was identified during a study of OX40 agonist ivuxolimab in advanced cancers. Study information: It was ivuxolimab, an agonistic anti-OX40 (CD134) antibody, that patients were treated with. Study-level findings and limits: No antigen was identified for the clonally expanded peripheral T cells.

The sampling schedule covered blood at baseline, cycle 4 day 1, and cycle 7 day 1. As to this clone: Its target is not known.

Libraries were prepared by immunoSEQ multiplex PCR; TCRdb keeps only in-frame clonotypes and omits some of them. The top ten clones hold about 15% of a sample with 25,000 to 30,000 clones, over 60% of them seen once. V gave up 6 bases and J gave up 5 bases; unmatched junction bases: 15. Germline CDR1 reads SQVTM; CDR2 reads ANQGSEA. The CDR3 contains 15 residues. The V and J genes are TRBV29-1 and TRBJ2-7; 8 bases align to TRBD2. This material consisted of CD4+ or CD8+ T cells sorted from blood, taken in a trial of the OX40 agonist ivuxolimab. This receptor was identified in an adult with an advanced solid tumor such as melanoma, head and neck, liver or kidney cancer. The CDR3 nucleotides read TGCAGCGTCTCCTCCCCCGGGGGGGCTAGAAACGAGCAGTACTTC. Translated, it gives CSVSSPGGARNEQYF.